This T cell receptor beta chain was obtained from a study of shared clonotypes between healthy human individuals. Study-wide background: Each donor's CD8 memory used one plate, CD8 naive two, each CD4 subset three.

This table comes from immunoSEQ multiplex PCR, and its TCRdb copy is limited to in-frame clones, with some not included. The table shows approximately 1,500,000 clones, with about 96% occurring only once. This clone was seen only once. The antigen is not known. Broader study findings: What naive subsets generally showed was a larger estimated richness than memory subsets showed.

V lost 8 bases and J lost 2, with 13 bases in between. The CDR3 is made up of 13 amino acids. Germline lookup yields CDR1 MNHEY and CDR2 SVGAGI. The clonotype originates from a man aged 25-45 years in good health. Sequenced: naive CD4+ T cells sorted from blood. Subset defined: CD45RA+ positively selected. The chain has TRBV6-5 and TRBJ2-7; D uncertain. CDR3 in amino acids: CASVRAGTYEQYF. Here the CDR3 DNA reads TGTGCCAGCGTTAGGGCAGGAACCTACGAGCAGTACTTC.